Listed here are 19 T cell receptor beta chains from one sample, sequenced in a study of T-cell memory formation after mild COVID-19. TCRdb reprocessed the 5' RACE reads via MiXCR and lists one record per CDR3 protein. In the table there are 350,000 to 400,000 distinct CDR3 sequences, roughly 21% of which are singletons. The specimen sequenced was PBMCs or a T cell subset sorted from them (not recorded which). The origin of the receptors is an adult woman who had mild COVID-19 (a few samples of this study predate the infection). Cell type and time point are not known.

In this sample, this clonotype turned up a few times. V usage is TRBV29-1 and J usage is TRBJ1-4, with no clear D. V was cut by 7 bases and J by 4 bases, with 13 bases left in between. The CDR3 has 13 amino acids. Germline CDR1 reads SQVTM; CDR2 reads ANQGSEA. CDR3 sequence (DNA): TGCAGCGCCGCTTCCATTAATAATGAAAAACTGTTTTTT. Translated, it gives CSAASINNEKLFF.

The rearrangement links TRBV14 to TRBJ1-5; D unclear. V gave up 0 bases and J gave up 7 bases, with 7 bases separating them. Germline lookup yields CDR1 SGHDN and CDR2 FVKESK. CDR3 length: 13 residues. The CDR3 reads CASSQDLGQPQHF. Written as DNA, the CDR3 is TGTGCCAGCAGCCAAGATCTCGGCCAGCCCCAGCATTTT.

This clonotype was counted only a few times. V usage is TRBV3-1 and J usage is TRBJ1-4, with D tentatively TRBD1 (6 bases). Germline V gene sequence: CDR1 LGHDT, CDR2 YNNKEL (reference sequence). The length of the CDR3 is 14 residues. Trimming took off 4 bases at V and 5 bases at J, with 11 bases between the two ends. CDR3 in amino acids: CASSPGTRNEKLFF. The CDR3 nucleotides are TGTGCCAGCAGCCCCGGGACACGGAATGAAAAACTGTTTTTT.

V is TRBV27 and J is TRBJ2-1; TRBD1 is a possible D gene (6 bases). The V gene lost 2 bases and the J gene lost 10 bases, with 24 bases spanning the gap. Germline V gene sequence: CDR1 MNHEY, CDR2 SMNVEV (reference sequence). The CDR3 length is 17 residues. The CDR3 nucleotides read TGTGCCAGCAGTTTAAAGCCCCCAGGGGCCGGTCGGATGGAGCAGTTCTTC. Amino acids: CASSLKPPGAGRMEQFF.

In its sample, this clonotype was seen a few times. The rearrangement links TRBV7-2 to TRBJ2-1; no reliable D call. The germline V and J ends were trimmed by 5 bases and 8 bases, with 19 bases remaining between them. This CDR3 contains 15 residues. From germline, CDR1 is SGHTA and CDR2 FQGNSA. The CDR3 bases are TGTGCCAGCAGCCCCTCAAGAACTTTAGGCCATGAGCAGTTCTTC. Its protein product is CASSPSRTLGHEQFF.

The CDR3 sequence is CASSSSWVGTEAFF. The CDR3 DNA reads as TGTGCCAGCAGTTCCTCATGGGTCGGCACTGAAGCTTTCTTT. The V gene is TRBV6-5, the J gene TRBJ1-1; D uncertain. Trimming removed 4 bases at V and 4 bases at J, with 13 bases between. Germline V gene sequence: CDR1 MNHEY, CDR2 SVGAGI. The CDR3 runs 14 residues.

This clonotype was seen a handful of times. V usage is TRBV10-3 and J usage is TRBJ1-2; no definite D call. Germline V gene sequence: CDR1 ENHRY, CDR2 SYGVKD. V was shortened by 6 bases and J by 4 bases, with 9 bases between the two germline ends. The CDR3 length is 12 residues. CDR3 protein: CAISDDLYGYTF. In nucleotides, the CDR3 is TGTGCCATCAGCGACGACCTCTATGGCTACACCTTC.

The CDR3 region has the DNA TGTGCCAGCAGCTTCGATGGGAGAGGACACAATGAGCAGTTCTTC. Protein: CASSFDGRGHNEQFF. The genes are TRBV5-6 and TRBJ2-1; a weak D match, TRBD2 (5 bases). The CDR3 runs 15 residues. The germline V gene encodes CDR1 SGHDT and CDR2 YYEEEE. V was clipped by 2 bases and J by 5 bases, with 14 bases between them.

This clonotype was counted a few times. The chain combines TRBV7-2 with TRBJ1-2; possible D gene TRBD1, 5 bases. Deletions cut 3 bases from V and 4 bases from J, with 18 bases between. The germline V gene has CDR1 SGHTA and CDR2 FQGNSA. The CDR3 has 16 residues. CDR3 in amino acids: CASSFYSQGASYGYTF. CDR3 nucleotides: TGTGCCAGCAGCTTCTACTCTCAGGGAGCCAGCTATGGCTACACCTTC.

The chain joins TRBV27 to TRBJ2-3; no clear D gene. V gave up 3 bases and J gave up 6 bases, with 4 bases separating them. The CDR3 has 11 residues. Germline loops: CDR1 MNHEY, CDR2 SMNVEV (reference sequence). The chain's CDR3 is CASSLWDTQYF. The CDR3 bases are TGTGCCAGCAGTTTGTGGGATACGCAGTATTTT.

The chain carries TRBV25-1 and TRBJ2-7; D is undetermined. The CDR3 spans 12 residues. Per germline, CDR1 MGHDK and CDR2 SYGVNS. V was clipped by 8 bases and J by 0 bases, with 8 bases between them. CDR3 in DNA: TGTGCCAGCTTCTCTTCCTCCTACGAGCAGTACTTC. This gives the protein CASFSSSYEQYF.

This chain connects TRBV29-1 to TRBJ1-1; the match to TRBD1 covers 8 bases. CDR3 size: 15 residues. The germline V gene has CDR1 SQVTM and CDR2 ANQGSEA. Trimming at V came to 3 bases and at J to 7 bases, leaving 13 bases not matched to a gene. The chain's CDR3 is CSVEQQGVYSGEAFF. CDR3 coding DNA: TGCAGCGTTGAGCAACAGGGGGTATATAGCGGTGAAGCTTTCTTT.

The chain has TRBV6-2 or TRBV6-3 and TRBJ2-4; D possibly uses TRBD1 or TRBD2 (6 bases each). This CDR3 region has 15 residues. CDR1 MNHEY and CDR2 SVGEGT come from the germline V gene. Trimming took off 7 bases at V and 8 bases at J, with 21 bases between the two ends. CDR3 DNA: TGTGCCAGCACAATAAACAGGGACGGGGGATACATTCAGTACTTC. Protein: CASTINRDGGYIQYF.

This clonotype was seen only a few times. The rearrangement links TRBV7-9 to TRBJ1-2, with TRBD1 identical over 11 bases. CDR3 size: 16 residues. CDR1 and CDR2 from the germline V gene are SEHNR and FQNEAQ (reference sequence). V lost 1 base, J lost 7 bases, and 8 bases stayed unmatched. As DNA, the CDR3 is TGTGCCAGCAGCTTAGGGCACGGACAGGGGGCAGGTGGCTACACCTTC. Amino acid sequence: CASSLGHGQGAGGYTF.

This clonotype was seen a few times. The J gene is TRBJ2-2, the V gene TRBV5-1; 8 bases line up with TRBD1. With V trimmed by 5 bases and J by 4 bases, 7 bases remained unmatched. The CDR3 is 15 amino acids. Germline CDR1 and CDR2: SGHRS and YFSETQ. The CDR3 DNA follows: TGCGCCAGCAGACTGGACAGGGATGGCACCGGGGAGCTGTTTTTT. Translation: CASRLDRDGTGELFF.

The sample holds many counts of this clonotype. CDR3 coding DNA: TGTGCCAGCAGTTTTTTCGGTCACCGCTCCTACGAGCAGTACTTC. It encodes CASSFFGHRSYEQYF. The chain carries TRBV28 and TRBJ2-7; D call uncertain. CDR3 size: 15 residues. V was clipped by 3 bases and J by 0 bases, with 12 bases between them. CDR1 MDHEN and CDR2 SYDVKM come from the germline V gene.

The sample holds many counts of this clonotype. The chain recombines TRBV7-2 with TRBJ1-1; no clear D. This CDR3 region has 13 residues. Trimming left V 2 bases short and J 1 base short, with 5 bases between. The germline CDR1 and CDR2 sequences are SGHTA and FQGNSA. The CDR3 sequence: CASSLQRNTEAFF. The CDR3 region has the DNA TGTGCCAGCAGCTTACAGAGGAACACTGAAGCTTTCTTT. Variable domain in full (rest from reference TRBV7-2 and TRBJ1-1): GAGVSQSPSNKVTEKGKDVELRCDPISGHTALYWYRQSLGQGLEFLIYFQGNSAPDKSGLPSDRFSAERTGGSVSTLTIQRTQQEDSAVYLCASSLQRNTEAFFGQGTRLTVV.

The chain links TRBV4-3 to TRBJ2-2, with D uncertain. From germline, CDR1 is LGHNA and CDR2 YSLEER. The V and J ends lost 4 bases and 4 bases respectively, with 7 bases between them. This CDR3 contains 13 residues. Here the CDR3 DNA reads TGCGCCAGCAGCCGGGCTCCCACCGGGGAGCTGTTTTTT. It codes for CASSRAPTGELFF.

This clonotype has more than one count but fewer than ten. The chain uses TRBV11-3 and TRBJ2-7; the D call may be TRBD1 or TRBD2 (5 bases each). V was trimmed by 6 bases and J by 3 bases, leaving 12 bases between them. The length of the CDR3 is 13 residues. Germline loops: CDR1 SGHNT, CDR2 YENEEA. DNA of the CDR3: TGTGCCAGCAGGGGGGACGGCTACTACGAGCAGTACTTC. Amino acids: CASRGDGYYEQYF.